The 12 T cell receptor beta chains given below trace back to one sample, sequenced in a study of blood T cell repertoires in COVID-19. TCRdb keeps only in-frame clones here, not all; method: immunoSEQ multiplex PCR. The table includes approximately 350,000 clones, around 87% detected once. The sample comprised peripheral blood. The receptors stem from a woman between 50 and 59 years old with COVID-19, enrolled during active disease.

The chain is built from TRBV5-4 and TRBJ2-7; D perhaps matches TRBD2 (6 bases). Germline loops: CDR1 SGHNT, CDR2 YYREEE (reference sequence). Trimming stripped 0 bases from V and 3 bases from J, with 10 bases between. The CDR3 contains 14 residues. In nucleotides, the CDR3 is TGTGCCAGCAGCTTGGGTGGGACTCACTACGAGCAGTACTTC. Amino acid sequence: CASSLGGTHYEQYF.

This chain links TRBV15 with TRBJ2-3; tentative D call: TRBD1 (6 bases). CDR1 and CDR2 from the germline V gene are LNHNV and YYDKDF (reference sequence). The CDR3 has 16 amino acids. The germline V and J ends were trimmed by 0 bases and 4 bases, with 14 bases remaining between them. CDR3 residues: CATSRDRSRGADTQYF. The CDR3 bases are TGTGCCACCAGCAGAGATCGGTCCAGGGGTGCAGATACGCAGTATTTT.

The J gene is TRBJ2-1, the V gene TRBV2, with D possibly TRBD1 on 6 matching bases. V was trimmed by 8 bases and J by 9 bases, leaving 17 bases between them. This CDR3 spans 13 amino acids. The germline V gene has CDR1 SNHLY and CDR2 FYNNEI. CDR3 DNA: TGTGCCAGCCAGAGAGGGAGCAGGGGTGAGCAGTTCTTC. The encoded protein is CASQRGSRGEQFF. The complete variable domain, with remaining parts taken from reference TRBV2 and TRBJ2-1, reads EPEVTQTPSHQVTQMGQEVILRCVPISNHLYFYWYRQILGQKVEFLVSFYNNEISEKSEIFDDQFSVERPDGSNFTLKIRSTKLEDSAMYFCASQRGSRGEQFFGPGTRLTVL.

This rearrangement joins TRBV4-3 to TRBJ2-3, with TRBD2 identical over 13 bases. The trim removed 1 base at V and 4 bases at J, leaving 8 bases unmatched. Germline loops: CDR1 LGHNA, CDR2 YSLEER. The CDR3 contains 18 residues. CDR3 sequence reads: CASSQAGGGLAGSDTQYF. The CDR3 DNA reads as TGCGCCAGCAGCCAAGCGGGGGGGGGACTAGCGGGATCAGATACGCAGTATTTT.

The gene calls are TRBV30 and TRBJ2-5, with no clear D. V dropped 0 bases and J dropped 7 bases, with 6 bases sitting between them. The CDR3 covers 11 residues. Germline CDR1 reads GTSNPN; CDR2 reads SVGIG (reference sequence). The CDR3 bases are TGTGCCTGGAGTGTTTACGGGACCCAGTACTTC. Translated: CAWSVYGTQYF.

The chain employs TRBV24-1 and TRBJ1-5; TRBD1 matches 7 bases. There are 16 residues in the CDR3. The germline V gene encodes CDR1 KGHDR and CDR2 SFDVKD. The V segment lost 3 bases and the J segment 1 base; nucleotides outside the gene matches: 5. Written as DNA, the CDR3 is TGTGCCACCAGTGATACCCGACAGGGAAGCAATCAGCCCCAGCATTTT. Its translation is CATSDTRQGSNQPQHF.

The chain carries TRBV7-8 and TRBJ2-6, with 7 bases that match TRBD2. Germline-derived CDR1 and CDR2 are SGHVS and FQNEAQ. The length of the CDR3 is 16 residues. The ends lost 10 bases at V and 2 bases at J; junction bases unmatched: 11. DNA of the CDR3: TGTGCCACTTTCCTAGCCGCGGGGGCTGGGGCCAACGTCCTGACTTTC. Translated, it gives CATFLAAGAGANVLTF.

The chain links TRBV2 to TRBJ2-7; maybe TRBD2 (5 bases). Germline CDR1 and CDR2: SNHLY and FYNNEI. This CDR3 is 14 amino acids long. The V and J ends lost 4 bases and 3 bases respectively, with 13 bases between them. This CDR3 is CASSALANRYEQYF. The CDR3 DNA is TGTGCCAGCAGTGCATTAGCGAACCGCTACGAGCAGTACTTC.

The rearrangement uses TRBV12-3 or TRBV12-4 and TRBJ2-5, with D possibly TRBD1 on 5 matching bases. Trimming took 6 bases from V and 1 from J, leaving 9 bases between them. This CDR3 region has 13 residues. CDR3: CASRRQSQETQYF. The CDR3 region has the DNA TGTGCCAGCAGGCGACAGAGCCAAGAGACCCAGTACTTC.

This chain connects TRBV5-1 to TRBJ2-1, with 7 bases fitting TRBD2. Germline V gives CDR1 SGHRS, CDR2 YFSETQ. This CDR3 is 16 amino acids long. J gave up 4 bases and V 5 bases, and 12 bases lay outside the gene matches. For the CDR3, the DNA is TGCGCCAGCAGATTCTCTGCGGGAGTCCGTTACAATGAGCAGTTCTTC. Encoded protein: CASRFSAGVRYNEQFF.

The chain is built from TRBV5-4 and TRBJ2-2, with 13 bases lining up with TRBD2. This CDR3 contains 18 residues. Germline lookup yields CDR1 SGHNT and CDR2 YYREEE (reference sequence). The V and J ends lost 6 bases and 4 bases, in that order; junction bases with no gene match: 12. The CDR3: CASTPGSWTSGSTGELFF. The CDR3, as DNA: TGTGCCAGCACCCCTGGATCGTGGACTAGCGGGAGCACCGGGGAGCTGTTTTTT.

The rearrangement links TRBV5-1 to TRBJ2-7, with TRBD1 identical over 8 bases. This CDR3 contains 16 residues. The germline gives CDR1 SGHRS, CDR2 YFSETQ. Trimming took 0 bases from V and 3 from J; bases not matched to a gene: 8. The DNA for the CDR3 is TGCGCCAGCAGCTTGGATGGGACAGGAACGTACTACGAGCAGTACTTC. As protein: CASSLDGTGTYYEQYF.